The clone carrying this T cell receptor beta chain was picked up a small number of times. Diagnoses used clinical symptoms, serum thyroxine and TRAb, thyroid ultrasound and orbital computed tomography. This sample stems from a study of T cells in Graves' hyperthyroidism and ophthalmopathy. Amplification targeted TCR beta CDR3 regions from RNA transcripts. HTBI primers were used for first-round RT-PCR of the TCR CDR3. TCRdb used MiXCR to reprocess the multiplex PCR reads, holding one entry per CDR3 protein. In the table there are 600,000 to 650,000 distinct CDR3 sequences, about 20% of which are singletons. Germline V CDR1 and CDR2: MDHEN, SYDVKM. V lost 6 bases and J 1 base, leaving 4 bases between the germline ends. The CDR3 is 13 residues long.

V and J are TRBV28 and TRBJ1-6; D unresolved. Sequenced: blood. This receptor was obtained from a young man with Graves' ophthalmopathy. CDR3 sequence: CASRWSYNSPLHF. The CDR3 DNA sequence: TGTGCCAGCAGGTGGTCCTATAATTCACCCCTCCACTTT.